This T cell receptor beta chain is drawn from a study of control samples from healthy donors and cancer patients. CDR1 KGHDR and CDR2 SFDVKD come from the germline V gene. Trimming cost V 6 bases and J 3 bases, with 16 bases left between them. This CDR3 is built from 15 residues. The method was immunoSEQ multiplex PCR; TCRdb's version includes in-frame clones alone and lacks a portion of them. The top ten hold approximately 6% of the sample, which has 150,000 to 180,000 clones, over 85% seen once. The specimen sequenced was blood. J is TRBJ2-5 and V is TRBV24-1; either TRBD1 or TRBD2 may fit D (5 bases each). The clonotype comes from a man aged 35-49 years in good health. The DNA of the CDR3 is TGTGCCACCAGTAGGACTGGGACGAAGGAAGAGACCCAGTACTTC. Translation: CATSRTGTKEETQYF.